A single sample is the source of the 9 T cell receptor beta chains below, sequenced in a study of cytomegalovirus exposure and HLA in healthy donors. PCR primers comprised 60 Vbeta and 13 Jbeta primers. Sequencing was performed with immunoSEQ multiplex PCR; in TCRdb, only in-frame clones are kept and a portion is missing. The sample holds over 85,000 clones, around 82% seen once. The sample consisted of PBMCs. The receptors were gathered from a man aged 35-49 years in good health and CMV-seropositive.

The chain combines TRBV9 with TRBJ2-5, with 8 bases identical to TRBD2. The germline V gene has CDR1 SGDLS and CDR2 YYNGEE. The ends lost 4 bases at V and 7 bases at J; junction bases unmatched: 15. The length of the CDR3 is 16 residues. CDR3 DNA sequence: TGTGCCAGCAGCTTAGGTGGTAGCGGGGAGGATAGGACCCAGTACTTC. Translated, it gives CASSLGGSGEDRTQYF.

The rearrangement joins TRBV7-9 to TRBJ1-3; no clear D gene. This CDR3 comprises 15 residues. Germline V gene data show CDR1 as SEHNR and CDR2 as FQNEAQ (reference sequence). V shed 4 bases and J shed 4 bases, with 14 bases lying between them. The CDR3, as DNA: TGTGCCAGCAGCTCCTTAGTGGGCGCGGGAAACACCATATATTTT. Amino acid sequence: CASSSLVGAGNTIYF.

The rearrangement links TRBV11-2 to TRBJ2-7; 9 bases agree with TRBD2. The CDR3 contains 15 residues. From germline, CDR1 is SGHAT and CDR2 FQNNGV. V lost 1 base and J lost 7; bases outside the gene matches: 8. DNA of the CDR3: TGTGCCAGCAGCTTAGTTTCTAGCGGGATAAATGAGCAGTACTTC. It yields the protein CASSLVSSGINEQYF. The whole variable domain, remainder taken from reference TRBV11-2 and TRBJ2-7, is EAGVAQSPRYKIIEKRQSVAFWCNPISGHATLYWYQQILGQGPKLLIQFQNNGVVDDSQLPKDRFSAERLKGVDSTLKIQPAKLEDSAVYLCASSLVSSGINEQYFGPGTRLTVT.

The sample holds one count of this clone. The chain links TRBV7-2 to TRBJ2-7, with TRBD1 matching 8 bases. In germline, CDR1 is SGHTA, CDR2 FQGNSA. V gave up 5 bases and J gave up 2 bases; unmatched junction bases: 5. This CDR3 has 14 amino acids. The CDR3 DNA follows: TGTGCCAGCAGCCTAGACAGGGGCCCCTACGAGCAGTACTTC. Protein: CASSLDRGPYEQYF.

V and J are TRBV7-3 and TRBJ1-2; D gene uncertain. Germline CDR1 and CDR2: SGHTA and FQGTGA. V lost 7 bases and J 4 bases, leaving 16 bases between the germline ends. The CDR3 has 14 amino acids. The CDR3 reads CASTKVEGSYGYTF. The CDR3 nucleotides are TGTGCCAGCACCAAAGTGGAGGGATCCTATGGCTACACCTTC.

This chain joins TRBV7-9 and TRBJ1-5, with TRBD1 matching over 7 bases. The V gene end was trimmed by 11 bases and the J gene end by 1 base; junction bases not matched to a gene: 20. This CDR3 is 18 amino acids long. Per the germline V gene, CDR1 is SEHNR and CDR2 is FQNEAQ (reference sequence). The CDR3 spells CAHPVVYRGVVSNQPQHF. CDR3 in DNA: TGTGCCCACCCCGTGGTCTACAGGGGAGTCGTCAGCAATCAGCCCCAGCATTTT.

This clone was counted a few times. CDR3 bases: TGTGCCAGCAGCCCCTGGGGCCCCGGGGAGCTGTTTTTT. It encodes CASSPWGPGELFF. The chain carries TRBV5-4 and TRBJ2-2; TRBD1 is a possible D gene (5 bases). The germline gives CDR1 SGHNT, CDR2 YYREEE (reference sequence). Trimming took off 4 bases at V and 6 bases at J, with 10 bases between the two ends. This CDR3 region has 13 residues.

The genes are TRBV7-9 and TRBJ1-4, with D possibly being TRBD1 (6 bases). Per the germline V gene, CDR1 is SEHNR and CDR2 is FQNEAQ (reference sequence). Trimming took 1 base from V and 6 from J, leaving 18 bases between them. The CDR3 is 17 amino acids. CDR3 sequence: CASSLGVRSAGDEKLFF. The DNA of the CDR3 is TGTGCCAGCAGCTTAGGCGTTAGGTCGGCAGGGGATGAAAAACTGTTTTTT.

V is TRBV4-1 and J is TRBJ1-1; perhaps TRBD1 as D (5 bases). The germline V and J ends were trimmed by 0 bases and 4 bases, with 12 bases remaining between them. Germline CDR1 is MGHRA and CDR2 is YSYEKL. This CDR3 is 15 amino acids long. As DNA, the CDR3 is TGCGCCAGCAGCCAAGATCTCGGGGGGGGCACTGAAGCTTTCTTT. Translated, it gives CASSQDLGGGTEAFF.